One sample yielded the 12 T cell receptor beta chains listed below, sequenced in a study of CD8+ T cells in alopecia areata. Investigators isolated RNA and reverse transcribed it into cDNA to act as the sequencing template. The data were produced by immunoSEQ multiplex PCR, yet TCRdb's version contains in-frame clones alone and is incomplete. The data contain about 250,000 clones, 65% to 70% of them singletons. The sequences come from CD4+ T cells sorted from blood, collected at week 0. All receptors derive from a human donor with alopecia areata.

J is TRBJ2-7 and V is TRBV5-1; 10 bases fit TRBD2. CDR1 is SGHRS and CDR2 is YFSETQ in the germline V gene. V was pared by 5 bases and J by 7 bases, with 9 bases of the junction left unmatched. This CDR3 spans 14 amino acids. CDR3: CASRAGTSAGEQYF. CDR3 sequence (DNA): TGCGCCAGCAGAGCCGGGACTAGCGCGGGGGAGCAGTACTTC.

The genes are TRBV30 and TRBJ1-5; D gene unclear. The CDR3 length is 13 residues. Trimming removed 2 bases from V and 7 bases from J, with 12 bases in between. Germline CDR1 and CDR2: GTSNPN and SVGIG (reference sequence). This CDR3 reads CAWSLGLEQPQHF. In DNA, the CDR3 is TGTGCCTGGAGTTTGGGGTTGGAGCAGCCCCAGCATTTT.

The CDR3: CASSQDGAANEKLFF. CDR3 DNA sequence: TGCGCCAGCAGCCAAGATGGGGCAGCTAATGAAAAACTGTTTTTT. The chain combines TRBV4-1 with TRBJ1-4; maybe TRBD1 (5 bases). The CDR3 is 15 residues long. V was clipped by 0 bases and J by 3 bases, with 8 bases between them. Germline V gene sequence: CDR1 MGHRA, CDR2 YSYEKL.

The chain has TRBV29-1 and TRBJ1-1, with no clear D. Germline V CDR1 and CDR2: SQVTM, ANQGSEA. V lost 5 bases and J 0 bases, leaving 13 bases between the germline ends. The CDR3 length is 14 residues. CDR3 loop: CSVSSVMVNTEAFF. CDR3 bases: TGCAGCGTTTCCTCTGTTATGGTGAACACTGAAGCTTTCTTT.

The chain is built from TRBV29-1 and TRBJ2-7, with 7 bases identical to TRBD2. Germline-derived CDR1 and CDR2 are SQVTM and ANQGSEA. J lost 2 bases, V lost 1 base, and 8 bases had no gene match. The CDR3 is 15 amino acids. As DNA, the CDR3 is TGCAGCGTTGAAGCTCAAGACAGCGGGGCCTACGAGCAGTACTTC. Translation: CSVEAQDSGAYEQYF.

CDR3 in DNA: TGTGCCTGGAGCGGAGCGGGGCTGGAGACCCAGTACTTC. Its protein product is CAWSGAGLETQYF. V gene TRBV30 combines with J gene TRBJ2-5; 7 bases line up with TRBD2. Unmatched junction bases numbered 6, after V lost 3 bases and J lost 5 bases. The CDR3 contains 13 residues. Germline lookup yields CDR1 GTSNPN and CDR2 SVGIG (reference sequence).

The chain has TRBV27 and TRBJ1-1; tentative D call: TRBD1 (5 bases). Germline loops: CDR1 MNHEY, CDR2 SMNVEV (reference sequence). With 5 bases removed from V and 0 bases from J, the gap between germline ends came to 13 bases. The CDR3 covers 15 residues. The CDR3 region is CASSPRQRMNTEAFF. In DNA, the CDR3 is TGTGCCAGCAGTCCTCGACAGAGAATGAACACTGAAGCTTTCTTT.

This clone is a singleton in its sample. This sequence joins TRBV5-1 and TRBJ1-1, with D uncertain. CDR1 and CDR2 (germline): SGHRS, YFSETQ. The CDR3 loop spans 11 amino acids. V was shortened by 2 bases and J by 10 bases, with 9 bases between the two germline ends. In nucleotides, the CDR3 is TGCGCCAGCAGCTTTGGGCAGACAGCTTTCTTT. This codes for CASSFGQTAFF.

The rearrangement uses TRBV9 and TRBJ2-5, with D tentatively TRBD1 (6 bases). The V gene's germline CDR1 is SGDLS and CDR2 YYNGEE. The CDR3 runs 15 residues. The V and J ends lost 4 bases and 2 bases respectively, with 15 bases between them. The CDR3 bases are TGTGCCAGCAGCCCCTCTCCAGGGGTACAAGAGACCCAGTACTTC. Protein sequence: CASSPSPGVQETQYF. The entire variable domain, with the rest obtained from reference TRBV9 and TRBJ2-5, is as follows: DSGVTQTPKHLITATGQRVTLRCSPRSGDLSVYWYQQSLDQGLQFLIQYYNGEERAKGNILERFSAQQFPDLHSELNLSSLELGDSALYFCASSPSPGVQETQYFGPGTRLLVL.

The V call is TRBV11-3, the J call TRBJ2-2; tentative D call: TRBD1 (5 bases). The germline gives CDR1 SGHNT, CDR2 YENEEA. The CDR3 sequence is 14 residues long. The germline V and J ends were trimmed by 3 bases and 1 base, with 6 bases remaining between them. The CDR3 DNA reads TGTGCCAGCAGCTTTGGACAGAACACCGGGGAGCTGTTTTTT. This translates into CASSFGQNTGELFF.

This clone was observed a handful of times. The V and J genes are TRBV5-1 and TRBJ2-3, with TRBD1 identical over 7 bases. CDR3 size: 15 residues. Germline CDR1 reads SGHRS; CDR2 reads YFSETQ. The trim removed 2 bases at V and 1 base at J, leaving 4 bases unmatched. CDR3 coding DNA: TGCGCCAGCAGCTTACAAACAGGGGGCACAGATACGCAGTATTTT. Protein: CASSLQTGGTDTQYF.

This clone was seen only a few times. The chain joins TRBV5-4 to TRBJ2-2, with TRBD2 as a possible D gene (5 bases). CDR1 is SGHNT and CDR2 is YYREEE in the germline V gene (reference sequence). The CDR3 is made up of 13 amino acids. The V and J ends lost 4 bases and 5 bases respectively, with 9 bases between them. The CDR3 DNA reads TGTGCCAGCAGCCGACGGGGAACCGGGGAGCTGTTTTTT. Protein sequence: CASSRRGTGELFF. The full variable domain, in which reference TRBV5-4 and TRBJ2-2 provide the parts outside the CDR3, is ETGVTQSPTHLIKTRGQQVTLRCSSQSGHNTVSWYQQALGQGPQFIFQYYREEENGRGNFPPRFSGLQFPNYSSELNVNALELDDSALYLCASSRRGTGELFFGEGSRLTVL.